The 8 T cell receptor beta chains presented below share a single source sample, sequenced in a study of T-cell memory formation after mild COVID-19. TCRdb used MiXCR to reprocess the 5' RACE reads, holding one entry per CDR3 protein. The profile shows about 270,000 distinct CDR3 sequences, 18% of them singletons. The sample taken for sequencing was PBMCs or a T cell subset sorted from them (not recorded which). These receptors all come from a man between 18 and 29 years old who had mild COVID-19 (a few samples of this study predate the infection). Cell type and time point are not known.

As for this clonotype: A much larger clone lies one base from this, so it may be a read error. This rearrangement joins TRBV5-6 to TRBJ1-1, with D maybe TRBD1 (5 bases). V was shortened by 5 bases and J by 1 base, with 9 bases between the two germline ends. The CDR3 runs 13 residues. The germline V gene has CDR1 SGHDT and CDR2 YYEEEE. CDR3 DNA: TGTGCCAGCAGATTACAGGAGAACACTGAAGCTTTCTTT. Residues: CASRLQENTEAFF.

This clonotype was seen more than once but under ten times. The CDR3 sequence is CASDRGTTNYNEQFF. DNA of the CDR3: TGTGCCAGTGACCGCGGGACAACGAATTACAATGAGCAGTTCTTC. This sequence joins TRBV19 and TRBJ2-1; D tentatively fits TRBD1 or TRBD2 (6 bases each). V gave up 8 bases and J gave up 4 bases, with 18 bases separating them. The CDR3 has 15 residues. Germline values: CDR1 LNHDA, CDR2 SQIVND (reference sequence).

The chain is built from TRBV4-1 and TRBJ2-6; 7 bases fit TRBD1. Germline V lookup: CDR1 MGHRA, CDR2 YSYEKL. Losses at the gene ends were 1 base for V and 0 bases for J; bases not matched to a gene: 12. The CDR3 runs to 20 residues. The CDR3: CASSQGWPGTVTSGANVLTF. CDR3 in DNA: TGCGCCAGCAGCCAAGGATGGCCCGGGACAGTGACCTCTGGGGCCAACGTCCTGACTTTC.

This clonotype has more than one count but fewer than ten. As DNA, the CDR3 is TGCGCCAGCAGCCAAGGAAGGGCCCTAGAGACCCAGTACTTC. Protein sequence: CASSQGRALETQYF. The chain joins TRBV4-3 to TRBJ2-5; no definite D call. With 1 base removed from V and 4 bases from J, the gap between germline ends came to 10 bases. Looked up from germline, CDR1 is LGHNA and CDR2 is YSLEER. The CDR3 extends over 14 amino acids.

V usage is TRBV7-3 and J usage is TRBJ1-6; D possibly corresponds to TRBD1 (6 bases). Trimming cost V 1 base and J 10 bases, with 14 bases left between them. This CDR3 is 15 amino acids long. CDR1 is SGHTA and CDR2 is FQGTGA in the germline V gene. The CDR3 nucleotides read TGTGCCAGCAGCTTAAGACCCAGGGGTGGATCACCCCTCCACTTT. This codes for CASSLRPRGGSPLHF. The full variable domain, its missing parts supplied by reference TRBV7-3 and TRBJ1-6, is GAGVSQTPSNKVTEKGKYVELRCDPISGHTALYWYRQSLGQGPEFLIYFQGTGAADDSGLPNDRFFAVRPEGSVSTLKIQRTERGDSAVYLCASSLRPRGGSPLHFGNGTRLTVT.

The chain links TRBV19 to TRBJ1-5, with TRBD1 as a possible D gene (6 bases). The CDR3 covers 17 residues. V was clipped by 6 bases and J by 6 bases, with 24 bases between them. Germline V gene lookup returns CDR1 LNHDA and CDR2 SQIVND (reference sequence). CDR3 region: CASSPFRQEIPFQPQHF. As DNA, the CDR3 is TGTGCCAGTAGCCCATTTAGACAGGAGATTCCTTTTCAGCCCCAGCATTTT.

This chain links TRBV6-6 with TRBJ2-7, with D possibly matching TRBD2 (6 bases). The CDR3 length is 16 residues. The V gene's germline CDR1 is MNHNY and CDR2 SVGAGI (reference sequence). Trimming cost V 0 bases and J 3 bases, with 15 bases left between them. CDR3: CASSYSISEGLYEQYF. As DNA, the CDR3 is TGTGCCAGCAGTTACTCGATCTCGGAGGGCCTCTACGAGCAGTACTTC.

V usage is TRBV7-3 and J usage is TRBJ2-3, with D unclear. Trimming shortened V by 2 bases and J by 5 bases, and 8 bases separated the two germline ends. Germline V gives CDR1 SGHTA, CDR2 FQGTGA. This CDR3 spans 13 amino acids. For the CDR3, the DNA is TGTGCCAGCAGCTTAGCAAACAGAGATACGCAGTATTTT. Amino acid sequence: CASSLANRDTQYF.